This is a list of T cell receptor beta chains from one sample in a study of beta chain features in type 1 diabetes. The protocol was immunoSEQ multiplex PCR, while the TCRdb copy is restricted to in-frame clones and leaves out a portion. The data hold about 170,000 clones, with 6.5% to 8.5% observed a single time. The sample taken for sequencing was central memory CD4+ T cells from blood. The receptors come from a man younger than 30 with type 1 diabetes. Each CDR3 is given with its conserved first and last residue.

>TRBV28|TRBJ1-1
CASSAPQSTGVGAFF
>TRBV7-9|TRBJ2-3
CASSLLAGSTDTQYF
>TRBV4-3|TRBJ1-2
CASSQDRGNYGYTF
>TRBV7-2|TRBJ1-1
CASSLSGASAEAFF
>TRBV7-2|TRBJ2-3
CASSPRQGRRTDTQYF
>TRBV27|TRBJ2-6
CASSPRQSSGANVLTF
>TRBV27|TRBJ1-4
CASSSGQVSTNEKLFF
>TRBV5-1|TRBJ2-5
CASSLSEETQYF
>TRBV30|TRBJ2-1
CAWSLSVGGYNEQFF
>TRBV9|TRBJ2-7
CASSTTPSPGEKQYF
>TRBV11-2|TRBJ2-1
CASSPTTHTTYNEQFF
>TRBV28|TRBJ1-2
CASHALGTGGYGYTF
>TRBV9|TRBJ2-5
CASSPRDRGQETQYF
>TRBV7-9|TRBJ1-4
CASSLAPGQGHEKLFF
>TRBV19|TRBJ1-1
CASRGTVNTEAFF
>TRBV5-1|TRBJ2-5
CASSPIGGAQETQYF
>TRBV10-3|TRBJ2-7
CAISVQGSSYEQYF
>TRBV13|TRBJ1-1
CASRLTGSTEAFF
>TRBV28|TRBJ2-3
CASSLAGAGTDTQYF
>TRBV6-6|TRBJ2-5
CASSEDRSPETQYF
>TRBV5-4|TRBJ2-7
CASSYPGTSGGGEQYF
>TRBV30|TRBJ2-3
CACRTASITDTQYF
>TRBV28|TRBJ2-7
CASSSDRAYEQYF
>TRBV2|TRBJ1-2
CASMLDTSLYGYTF
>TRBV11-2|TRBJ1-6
CASSRDRESYNSPLHF
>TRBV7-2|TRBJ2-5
CASSLVGGRVRETQYF
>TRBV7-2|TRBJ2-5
CASSHWGLAGVETQYF
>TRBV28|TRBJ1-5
CASIPHSNQPQHF
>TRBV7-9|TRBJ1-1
CASSLTTVTEAFF
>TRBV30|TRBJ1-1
CAWSLTTGTIGAFF
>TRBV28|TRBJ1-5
CASSLYARGNQPQHF
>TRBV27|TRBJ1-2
CASSFARTGGSSYTF
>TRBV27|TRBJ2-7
CASSYGYEQYF
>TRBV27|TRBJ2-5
CASSLGVGYQETQYF
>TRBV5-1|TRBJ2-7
CASSPDSYEQYF
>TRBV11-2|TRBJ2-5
CASSLGWGSMTSGRETQYF
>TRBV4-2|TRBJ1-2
CASSQDKGYGYTF
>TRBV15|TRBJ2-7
CATSRELGLAGAEQYF
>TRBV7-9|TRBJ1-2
CASSPQPGQNGYTF
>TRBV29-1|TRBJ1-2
CSVEGRGSSYGYTF
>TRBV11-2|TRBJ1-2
CASSSGQGGGYTF
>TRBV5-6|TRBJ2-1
CASSLAIASGRAKGTEQFF
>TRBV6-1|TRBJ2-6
CASSVGTGAGANVLTF
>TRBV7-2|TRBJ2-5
CASSLVQETQYF
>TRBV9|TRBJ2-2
CASSVREATGELFF
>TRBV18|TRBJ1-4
CASSLRATNEKLFF
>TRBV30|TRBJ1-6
CAWSAPTGWTPLHF